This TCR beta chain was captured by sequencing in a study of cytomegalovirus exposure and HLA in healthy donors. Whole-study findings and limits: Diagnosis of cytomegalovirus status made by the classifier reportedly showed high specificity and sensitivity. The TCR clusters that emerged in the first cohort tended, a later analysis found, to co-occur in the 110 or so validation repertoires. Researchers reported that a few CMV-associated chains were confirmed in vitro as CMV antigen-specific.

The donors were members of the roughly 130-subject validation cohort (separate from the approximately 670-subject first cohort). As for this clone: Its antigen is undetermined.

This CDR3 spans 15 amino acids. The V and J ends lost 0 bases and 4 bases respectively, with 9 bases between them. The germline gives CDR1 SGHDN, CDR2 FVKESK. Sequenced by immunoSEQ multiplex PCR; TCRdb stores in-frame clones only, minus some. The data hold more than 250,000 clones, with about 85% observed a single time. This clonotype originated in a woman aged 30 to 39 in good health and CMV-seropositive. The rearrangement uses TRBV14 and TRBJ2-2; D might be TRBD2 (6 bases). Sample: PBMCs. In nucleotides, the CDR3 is TGTGCCAGCAGCCAAGATGGAGGGGCCACCGGGGAGCTGTTTTTT. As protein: CASSQDGGATGELFF.